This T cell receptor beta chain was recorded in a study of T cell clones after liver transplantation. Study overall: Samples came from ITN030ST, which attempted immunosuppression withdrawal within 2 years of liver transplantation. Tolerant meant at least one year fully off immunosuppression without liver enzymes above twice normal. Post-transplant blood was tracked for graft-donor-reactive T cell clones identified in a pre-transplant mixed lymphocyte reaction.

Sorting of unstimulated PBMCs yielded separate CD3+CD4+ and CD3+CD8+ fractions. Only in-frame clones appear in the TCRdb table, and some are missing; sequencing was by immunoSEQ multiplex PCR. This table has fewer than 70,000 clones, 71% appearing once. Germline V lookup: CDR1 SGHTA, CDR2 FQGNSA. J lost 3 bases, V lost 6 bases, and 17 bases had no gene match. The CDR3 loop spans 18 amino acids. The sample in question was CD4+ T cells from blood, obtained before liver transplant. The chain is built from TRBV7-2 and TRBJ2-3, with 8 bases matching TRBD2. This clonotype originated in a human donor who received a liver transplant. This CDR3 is CASRFLLGGAGETDTQYF. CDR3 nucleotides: TGTGCCAGCAGATTCCTCCTCGGGGGGGCAGGGGAAACAGATACGCAGTATTTT.